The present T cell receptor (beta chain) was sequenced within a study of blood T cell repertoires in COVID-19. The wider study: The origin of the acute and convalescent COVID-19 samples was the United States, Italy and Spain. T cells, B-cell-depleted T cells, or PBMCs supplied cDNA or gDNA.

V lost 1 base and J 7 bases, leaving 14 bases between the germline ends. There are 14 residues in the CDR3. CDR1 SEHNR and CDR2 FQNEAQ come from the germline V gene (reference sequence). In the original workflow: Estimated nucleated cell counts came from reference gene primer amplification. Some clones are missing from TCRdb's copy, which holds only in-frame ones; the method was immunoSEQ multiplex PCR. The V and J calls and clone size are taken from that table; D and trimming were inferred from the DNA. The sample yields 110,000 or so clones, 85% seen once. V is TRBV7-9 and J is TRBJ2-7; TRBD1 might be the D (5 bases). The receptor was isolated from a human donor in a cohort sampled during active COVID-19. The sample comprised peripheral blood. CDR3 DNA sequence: TGTGCCAGCAGCTTAGAAGGGGCGAGCAGGGAGCAGTACTTC. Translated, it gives CASSLEGASREQYF.